This T cell receptor beta chain was retrieved from a study of blood T cell repertoires in COVID-19. V lost 3 bases to trimming and J lost 2 bases, with 17 bases between them. The CDR3 runs to 17 residues. Germline V lookup: CDR1 MGHRA, CDR2 YSYEKL. This clone was detected only once. This table comes from immunoSEQ multiplex PCR, and its TCRdb copy is limited to in-frame clones, with some not included. The sample records a few hundred thousand clones, over 75% being singletons. This receptor was taken from a woman aged 18-30 years who had recovered from COVID-19. Sequencing input: PBMCs or T cells enriched from blood (not recorded which). V gene TRBV4-1 combines with J gene TRBJ2-1; maybe TRBD1 (7 bases). The CDR3 DNA follows: TGCGCCAGCAGCCAGCCCACCAGGGGGGCCACCTACAATGAGCAGTTCTTC. Its translation: CASSQPTRGATYNEQFF.